This T cell receptor beta chain derives from a study of T-cell reconstitution after alpha-beta-depleted transplantation in children. Study-wide findings and caveats: Certain patients had high TCRbeta diversity at day 60, and it came from recipient T cells and thymic progenitors that survived. Hyperexpanded clones declined; after one year, newly produced T cells mostly supplied diversity.

During its preparation, the TCRbeta library received unique molecular identifiers. MiXCR, applied by TCRdb to the PCR reads, yields one record per CDR3 protein. Among around 700,000 distinct CDR3 sequences listed, around 13% were seen once. Germline V gene lookup returns CDR1 KGHSH and CDR2 LQKENI. CDR3 length equals 12 residues. Trimming left V 6 bases short and J 8 bases short, with 11 bases between. Only a few counts were recorded for this clonotype. The antigen remains unidentified. The chain couples TRBV18 to TRBJ2-1; D gene unclear. The source of this sequence is a girl aged 2 to 10 with congenital amegakaryocytic thrombocytopenia, due to receive a stem cell transplant. Sequenced here: PBMCs, sampled before TCRalphabeta/CD19-depleted stem cell transplant. The CDR3 DNA reads as TGTGCCAGCTCGAGATTTCCATATGAGCAGTTCTTC. This gives the protein CASSRFPYEQFF.